What follows describes a single T cell receptor beta chain. TCRdb used MiXCR to reprocess the 5' RACE reads, holding one entry per CDR3 protein. The table lists about 70,000 distinct CDR3 sequences, roughly a sixth of them singletons. The record originates from a study of HIV-infected patients and healthy controls. This CDR3 has 14 amino acids. The ends were cut back, 1 base at V and 9 bases at J, with 13 bases in the middle. CDR1 and CDR2 (germline): MDHEN, SYDVKM. The sequence was obtained from a human donor in good health. The chain has TRBV28 and TRBJ2-1; D may be TRBD1 or TRBD2 (5 bases each). The specimen was CD4+ T cells from blood. The chain's CDR3 is CASSLLGVQAEQFF. CDR3 nucleotides: TGTGCCAGCAGTTTATTGGGGGTTCAGGCTGAGCAGTTCTTC. Variable domain in full (rest from reference TRBV28 and TRBJ2-1): DVKVTQSSRYLVKRTGEKVFLECVQDMDHENMFWYRQDPGLGLRLIYFSYDVKMKEKGDIPEGYSVSREKKERFSLILESASTNQTSMYLCASSLLGVQAEQFFGPGTRLTVL.